This entry lists 20 T cell receptor beta chains sequenced from one sample in a study of T cells in tuberculosis. After thawing and overnight rest, PBMC were stained with GMM-loaded CD1B tetramer, viability dye and anti-CD3 for sorting. The CD1B tetramers carried C32 glucose monomycolate purified from Rhodococcus equi. The repertoire was sequenced with immunoSEQ multiplex PCR; TCRdb's copy has only in-frame clones and lacks some. The sample shows 61,000 or so clones, 81% of them seen only once. The sample taken for sequencing was CD1b-GMM tetramer-negative cells sorted from PBMCs. These receptors originate from an adult woman with latent tuberculosis.

This chain links TRBV6-5 with TRBJ2-3; possible D gene TRBD1, 5 bases. V was pared by 5 bases and J by 2 bases, with 14 bases between. Germline V CDR1 and CDR2: MNHEY, SVGAGI. The CDR3 runs 15 residues. CDR3 in amino acids: CASSPTEGHTDTQYF. The CDR3 DNA reads as TGTGCCAGCAGTCCAACAGAAGGACACACAGATACGCAGTATTTT.

CDR3 in amino acids: CASSLVAGGSTDTQYF. Here the CDR3 DNA reads TGCGCCAGCAGCTTGGTGGCAGGGGGTAGCACAGATACGCAGTATTTT. V usage is TRBV5-1 and J usage is TRBJ2-3, with 7 bases matching TRBD1. The CDR3 is 16 amino acids. CDR1 and CDR2 from the germline V gene are SGHRS and YFSETQ. The ends lost 0 bases at V and 0 bases at J; junction bases unmatched: 4.

The chain carries TRBV12-5 and TRBJ2-7; D may be TRBD1 (5 bases). The V gene lost 1 base and the J gene lost 1 base, with 14 bases spanning the gap. The CDR3 has 16 amino acids. Germline V CDR1 and CDR2: LGHNT, FRNRAP. CDR3 coding DNA: TGTGCTAGTGGTTTGGAAGGGGCAGGTTTTTCCTACGAGCAGTACTTC. This codes for CASGLEGAGFSYEQYF.

The chain couples TRBV11-2 to TRBJ2-7, with 9 bases aligning to TRBD2. The germline gives CDR1 SGHAT, CDR2 FQNNGV. This CDR3 has 16 amino acids. The trim removed 2 bases at V and 4 bases at J, leaving 9 bases unmatched. The CDR3: CASSLQAGGRGYEQYF. CDR3 coding DNA: TGTGCCAGCAGCTTACAGGCTGGCGGGAGGGGGTACGAGCAGTACTTC.

The chain carries TRBV4-2 and TRBJ2-5, with D unresolved. This CDR3 has 13 amino acids. CDR1 is LGHNA, CDR2 YNFKEQ, per germline. V lost 8 bases, J lost 0 bases, and 10 bases lay in between. CDR3 bases: TGTGCCAGCGCGTCCTCGAACCAAGAGACCCAGTACTTC. Translation gives CASASSNQETQYF.

V and J are TRBV7-8 and TRBJ2-7, with 11 bases that match TRBD2. In germline, CDR1 is SGHVS, CDR2 FQNEAQ. The CDR3 has 14 residues. Germline trimming cut 7 bases from V and 2 bases from J; bases unmatched to any gene: 4. This chain's CDR3 is CASTVAGGAYEQYF. The CDR3 DNA is TGTGCCAGCACGGTAGCGGGGGGGGCCTACGAGCAGTACTTC.

The CDR3 DNA sequence: TGTGCCAGTAGTATAGATCTCAGCAGGGAAGAGACCCAGTACTTC. Translation: CASSIDLSREETQYF. The rearrangement uses TRBV19 and TRBJ2-5, with a tentative D call TRBD1 (5 bases). Germline values: CDR1 LNHDA, CDR2 SQIVND (reference sequence). V was clipped by 0 bases and J by 3 bases, with 11 bases between them. The CDR3 extends over 15 amino acids.

This clone was detected a few times. For the CDR3, the DNA is TGTGCCAGTAGCCGGGACAGGTCCTTCTATGGCTACACCTTC. Protein sequence: CASSRDRSFYGYTF. The rearrangement uses TRBV19 and TRBJ1-2; TRBD1 aligns across 8 bases. There are 14 residues in the CDR3. Germline values: CDR1 LNHDA, CDR2 SQIVND (reference sequence). Unmatched junction bases numbered 7, after V lost 6 bases and J lost 4 bases.

V usage is TRBV2 and J usage is TRBJ2-7, with a tentative D call TRBD2 (6 bases). CDR1 and CDR2 from the germline V gene are SNHLY and FYNNEI. The CDR3 is 10 residues long. V was clipped by 8 bases and J by 6 bases, with 8 bases between them. The CDR3 region is CASLGGEQYF. In nucleotides, the CDR3 is TGTGCCAGCCTGGGGGGCGAGCAGTACTTC.

The V call is TRBV5-4, the J call TRBJ1-4, with D possibly TRBD1 on 6 matching bases. CDR1 and CDR2 from the germline V gene are SGHNT and YYREEE (reference sequence). CDR3 length equals 15 residues. With 1 base removed from V and 8 bases from J, the gap between germline ends came to 15 bases. CDR3 DNA: TGTGCCAGCAGCTTGATTGGCCAGGGGCGAGAAAAACTGTTTTTT. Translated, it gives CASSLIGQGREKLFF.

The chain uses TRBV28 and TRBJ2-7, with 9 positions matching TRBD1. With 0 bases clipped from V and 1 base from J, the junction kept 13 bases outside the gene matches. The CDR3 has 19 amino acids. The germline V gene has CDR1 MDHEN and CDR2 SYDVKM. The CDR3, as DNA: TGTGCCAGCAGTTTATGGGAGACAGGGGGAATGTTCCCATCCTACGAGCAGTACTTC. Protein: CASSLWETGGMFPSYEQYF.

Regarding this clone: A junction boundary mismatches the germline segment, possibly from a read error. The J gene is TRBJ2-7, the V gene TRBV7-3; a possible D gene is TRBD1 (8 bases). Per the germline V gene, CDR1 is SGHTA and CDR2 is FQGTGA. This CDR3 comprises 15 residues. CDR3 region: CASSVTGGTTYEQYF. CDR3 DNA sequence: TGTGCCAGCAGCGTAACAGGGGGGACTACCTACGAGCAGTACTTC.

This chain uses TRBV9 with TRBJ2-2; D is ambiguous. The germline V and J ends were trimmed by 4 bases and 6 bases, with 16 bases remaining between them. Germline V gene sequence: CDR1 SGDLS, CDR2 YYNGEE. The CDR3 totals 15 residues. The chain's CDR3 is CASSPQTQLAGELFF. CDR3 sequence (DNA): TGTGCCAGCAGCCCCCAGACTCAACTGGCCGGGGAGCTGTTTTTT.

J is TRBJ1-1 and V is TRBV6-1; possibly TRBD1 for D (6 bases). The V gene lost 6 bases and the J gene lost 0 bases, with 14 bases spanning the gap. The germline CDR1 and CDR2 sequences are MNHNS and SASEGT. CDR3 length: 15 amino acids. CDR3 nucleotides: TGTGCCAGCAGGATGGACAGAGCTATGAACACTGAAGCTTTCTTT. Protein sequence: CASRMDRAMNTEAFF.

The chain recombines TRBV2 with TRBJ2-7; perhaps TRBD1 as D (5 bases). Germline loops: CDR1 SNHLY, CDR2 FYNNEI. This CDR3 comprises 12 residues. V was trimmed by 6 bases and J by 3 bases, leaving 9 bases between them. This chain's CDR3 is CASSAGHYEQYF. The CDR3 coding sequence is TGTGCCAGCAGCGCAGGGCACTACGAGCAGTACTTC.

This chain connects TRBV27 to TRBJ2-7; 7 bases fit TRBD1. The CDR3 has 12 amino acids. V was pared by 6 bases and J by 1 base, with 0 bases of the junction left unmatched. Germline CDR1 reads MNHEY; CDR2 reads SMNVEV (reference sequence). This CDR3 is CASSRGSYEQYF. In DNA, the CDR3 is TGTGCCAGCAGCAGGGGGTCCTACGAGCAGTACTTC.

This clone was recorded only once. This chain links TRBV9 with TRBJ2-1, with 7 bases identical to TRBD2. Germline V gene data show CDR1 as SGDLS and CDR2 as YYNGEE. The ends lost 0 bases at V and 5 bases at J; junction bases unmatched: 8. The CDR3 sequence is 16 residues long. DNA for the CDR3: TGTGCCAGCAGCGTAGGTCACGGGAGGATGGACAATGAGCAGTTCTTC. It codes for CASSVGHGRMDNEQFF. Together with reference TRBV9 and TRBJ2-1, the CDR3 gives the full variable domain: DSGVTQTPKHLITATGQRVTLRCSPRSGDLSVYWYQQSLDQGLQFLIQYYNGEERAKGNILERFSAQQFPDLHSELNLSSLELGDSALYFCASSVGHGRMDNEQFFGPGTRLTVL.

The V and J genes are TRBV4-1 and TRBJ1-2, with 9 bases identical to TRBD1. In germline, CDR1 is MGHRA, CDR2 YSYEKL. The CDR3 runs 17 residues. The V and J ends lost 1 base and 6 bases, in that order; junction bases with no gene match: 12. In DNA, the CDR3 is TGCGCCAGCAGCCAAGTAATGGGGACAGGGACCAGGAATGGCTACACCTTC. This translates into CASSQVMGTGTRNGYTF.

The V gene is TRBV21-1, the J gene TRBJ1-1; TRBD1 is taken as the D call from the table, unchecked against the DNA. TRBV21-1 is reported as a pseudogene. The CDR3 has 17 residues. CDR3 in amino acids: CASSKAWTGDGDTEAFF. CDR3 nucleotide sequence: TGTGCCAGCAGCAAAGCCTGGACAGGGGATGGGGACACTGAAGCTTTCTTT.

The rearrangement links TRBV2 to TRBJ2-7, with 7 bases lining up with TRBD1. V lost 7 bases, J lost 4 bases, and 4 bases stayed unmatched. Germline V gives CDR1 SNHLY, CDR2 FYNNEI. This CDR3 is 12 amino acids long. The DNA of the CDR3 is TGTGCCAGCACCCGGGACAGTTACGAGCAGTACTTC. This sequence encodes CASTRDSYEQYF.